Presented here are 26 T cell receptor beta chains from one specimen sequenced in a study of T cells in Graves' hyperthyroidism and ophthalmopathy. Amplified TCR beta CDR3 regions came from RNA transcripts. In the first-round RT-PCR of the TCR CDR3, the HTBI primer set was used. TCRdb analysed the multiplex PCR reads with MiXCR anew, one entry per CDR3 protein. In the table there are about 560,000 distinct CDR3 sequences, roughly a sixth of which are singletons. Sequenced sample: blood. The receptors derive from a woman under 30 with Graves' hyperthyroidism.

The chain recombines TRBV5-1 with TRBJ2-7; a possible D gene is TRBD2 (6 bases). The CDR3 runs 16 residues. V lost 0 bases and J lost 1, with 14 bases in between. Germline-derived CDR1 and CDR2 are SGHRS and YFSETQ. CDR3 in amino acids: CASSLATGGISYEQYF. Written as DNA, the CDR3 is TGCGCCAGCAGCTTGGCCACTGGCGGGATTTCCTACGAGCAGTACTTC. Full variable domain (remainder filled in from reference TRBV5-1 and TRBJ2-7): KAGVTQTPRYLIKTRGQQVTLSCSPISGHRSVSWYQQTPGQGLQFLFEYFSETQRNKGNFPGRFSGRQFSNSRSEMNVSTLELGDSALYLCASSLATGGISYEQYFGPGTRLTVT.

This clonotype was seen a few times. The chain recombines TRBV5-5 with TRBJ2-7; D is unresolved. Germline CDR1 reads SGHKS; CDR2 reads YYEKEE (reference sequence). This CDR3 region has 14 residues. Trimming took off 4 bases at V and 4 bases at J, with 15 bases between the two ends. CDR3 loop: CASSLTQEQYEQYF. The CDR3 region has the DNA TGTGCCAGCAGCCTGACTCAGGAGCAGTACGAGCAGTACTTC.

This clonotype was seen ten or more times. CDR3 sequence: CASSPGTENTEAFF. For the CDR3, the DNA is TGTGCCAGCAGTCCCGGGACAGAGAACACTGAAGCTTTCTTT. The V call is TRBV28, the J call TRBJ1-1; 7 nucleotides match TRBD1. The CDR3 loop spans 14 amino acids. Germline CDR1 and CDR2: MDHEN and SYDVKM. V shed 5 bases, J shed 1 base, and the junction held 4 bases outside the gene matches.

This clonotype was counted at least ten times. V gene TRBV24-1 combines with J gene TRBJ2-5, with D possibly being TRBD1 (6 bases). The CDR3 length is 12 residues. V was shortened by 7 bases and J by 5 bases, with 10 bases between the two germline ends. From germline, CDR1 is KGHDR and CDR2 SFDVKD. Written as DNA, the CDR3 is TGTGCCACCAGCAGGGGCTGGGAGACCCAGTACTTC. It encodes CATSRGWETQYF.

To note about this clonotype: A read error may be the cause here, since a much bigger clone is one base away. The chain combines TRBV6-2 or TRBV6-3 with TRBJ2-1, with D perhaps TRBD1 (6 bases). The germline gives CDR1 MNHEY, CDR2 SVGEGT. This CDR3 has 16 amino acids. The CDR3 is CASSSPQGLSYNGQFF. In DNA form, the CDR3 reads TGTGCCAGCAGTTCCCCCCAGGGGCTATCCTACAATGGGCAGTTCTTC.

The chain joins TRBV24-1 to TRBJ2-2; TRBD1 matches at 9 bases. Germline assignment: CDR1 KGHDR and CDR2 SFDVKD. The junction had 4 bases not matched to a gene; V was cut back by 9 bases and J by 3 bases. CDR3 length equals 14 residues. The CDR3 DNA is TGTGCCACCTCAGGGGACAGGGACACCGGGGAGCTGTTTTTT. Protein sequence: CATSGDRDTGELFF.

The CDR3 loop reads CASSFSTSSYNEQFF. CDR3 nucleotides: TGTGCCAGCAGTTTCTCCACGAGCTCCTACAATGAGCAGTTCTTC. The rearrangement links TRBV27 to TRBJ2-1; D unresolved. CDR3 size: 15 residues. Trimming took off 3 bases at V and 0 bases at J, with 9 bases between the two ends. Looked up from germline, CDR1 is MNHEY and CDR2 is SMNVEV (reference sequence).

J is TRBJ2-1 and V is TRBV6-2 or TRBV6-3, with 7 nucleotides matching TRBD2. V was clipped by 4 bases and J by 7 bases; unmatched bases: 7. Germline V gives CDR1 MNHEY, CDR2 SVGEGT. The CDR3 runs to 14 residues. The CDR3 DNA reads TGTGCCAGCAGTTTGGGAGGGAGTCCGAATGAGCAGTTCTTC. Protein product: CASSLGGSPNEQFF.

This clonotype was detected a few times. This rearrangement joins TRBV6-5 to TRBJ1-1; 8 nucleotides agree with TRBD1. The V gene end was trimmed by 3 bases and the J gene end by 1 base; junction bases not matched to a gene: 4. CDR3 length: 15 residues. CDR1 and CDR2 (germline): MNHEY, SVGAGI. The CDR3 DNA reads TGTGCCAGCAGTTATAGACAGGGGTGGAACACTGAAGCTTTCTTT. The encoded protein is CASSYRQGWNTEAFF.

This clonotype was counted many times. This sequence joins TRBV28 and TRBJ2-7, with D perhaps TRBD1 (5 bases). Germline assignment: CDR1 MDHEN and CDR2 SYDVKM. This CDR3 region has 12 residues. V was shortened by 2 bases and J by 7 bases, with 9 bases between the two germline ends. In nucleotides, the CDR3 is TGTGCCAGCAGTTTAAACCCAGGGGAGCAGTACTTC. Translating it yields CASSLNPGEQYF.

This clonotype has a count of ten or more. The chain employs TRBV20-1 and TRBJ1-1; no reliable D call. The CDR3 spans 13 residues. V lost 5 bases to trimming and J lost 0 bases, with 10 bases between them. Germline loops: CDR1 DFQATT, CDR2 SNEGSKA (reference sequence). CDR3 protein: CSAVPTLNTEAFF. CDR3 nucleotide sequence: TGCAGTGCTGTCCCGACATTGAACACTGAAGCTTTCTTT.

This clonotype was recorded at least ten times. The CDR3 nucleotides are TGTGCCAGCAGCCCCGAGGGGGGGCCCTACGAGCAGTACTTC. Amino acid sequence: CASSPEGGPYEQYF. V is TRBV7-9 and J is TRBJ2-7; D may be TRBD2 (7 bases). The CDR3 length is 14 residues. Per germline, CDR1 SEHNR and CDR2 FQNEAQ (reference sequence). Deletions cut 5 bases from V and 2 bases from J, with 13 bases between.

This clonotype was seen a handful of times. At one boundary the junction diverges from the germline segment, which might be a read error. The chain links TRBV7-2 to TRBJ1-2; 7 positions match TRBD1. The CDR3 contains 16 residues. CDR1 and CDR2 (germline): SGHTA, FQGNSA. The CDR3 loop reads CASSQDSGQGVNGYTF. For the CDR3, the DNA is TGCGCCAGCAGCCAAGATTCGGGGCAGGGGGTTAATGGCTACACCTTC.

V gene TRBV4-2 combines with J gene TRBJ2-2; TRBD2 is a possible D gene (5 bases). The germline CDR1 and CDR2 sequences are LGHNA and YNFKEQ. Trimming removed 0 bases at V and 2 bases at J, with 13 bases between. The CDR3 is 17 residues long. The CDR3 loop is CASSQDILRANTGELFF. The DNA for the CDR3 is TGTGCCAGCAGCCAAGATATTTTGCGGGCCAACACCGGGGAGCTGTTTTTT.

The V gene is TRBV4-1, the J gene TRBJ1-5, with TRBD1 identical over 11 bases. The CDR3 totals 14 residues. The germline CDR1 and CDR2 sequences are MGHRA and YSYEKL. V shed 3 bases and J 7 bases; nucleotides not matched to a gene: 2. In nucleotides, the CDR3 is TGCGCCAGCAGCCAGGGACAGGGGGACCAGCCCCAGCATTTT. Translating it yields CASSQGQGDQPQHF.

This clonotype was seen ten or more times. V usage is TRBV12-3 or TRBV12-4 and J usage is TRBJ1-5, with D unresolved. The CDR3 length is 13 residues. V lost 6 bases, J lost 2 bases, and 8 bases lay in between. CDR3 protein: CASRPGGNQPQHF. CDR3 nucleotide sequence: TGTGCCAGCAGACCCGGGGGCAATCAGCCCCAGCATTTT.

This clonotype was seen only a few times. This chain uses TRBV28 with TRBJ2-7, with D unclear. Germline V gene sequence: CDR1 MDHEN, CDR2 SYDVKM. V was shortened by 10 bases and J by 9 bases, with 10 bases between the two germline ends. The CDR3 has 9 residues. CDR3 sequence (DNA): TGTGCCACCGCCCGGGTGCAGTACTTC. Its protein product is CATARVQYF.

The CDR3 sequence is CASSRGDGANVLTF. The DNA for the CDR3 is TGTGCCAGCTCAAGGGGGGATGGGGCCAACGTCCTGACTTTC. The chain recombines TRBV11-3 with TRBJ2-6, with D perhaps being TRBD1 or TRBD2 (6 bases each). Trimming took off 8 bases at V and 3 bases at J, with 11 bases between the two ends. Germline assignment: CDR1 SGHNT and CDR2 YENEEA. The CDR3 runs to 14 residues. Filled out from reference TRBV11-3 and TRBJ2-6, the complete variable domain reads EAGVVQSPRYKIIEKKQPVAFWCNPISGHNTLYWYLQNLGQGPELLIRYENEEAVDDSQLPKDRFSAERLKGVDSTLKIQPAELGDSAVYLCASSRGDGANVLTFGAGSRLTVL.

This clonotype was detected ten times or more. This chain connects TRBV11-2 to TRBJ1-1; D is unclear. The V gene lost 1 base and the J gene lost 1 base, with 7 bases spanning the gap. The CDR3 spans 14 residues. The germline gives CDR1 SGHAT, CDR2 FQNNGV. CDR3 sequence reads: CASSLGHANTEAFF. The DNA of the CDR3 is TGTGCCAGCAGCTTAGGACACGCGAACACTGAAGCTTTCTTT.

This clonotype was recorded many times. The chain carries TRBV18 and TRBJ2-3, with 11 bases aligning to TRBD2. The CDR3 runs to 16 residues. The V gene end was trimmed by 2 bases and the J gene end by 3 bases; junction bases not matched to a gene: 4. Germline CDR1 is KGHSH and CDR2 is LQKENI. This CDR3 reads CASSPLAGGPTDTQYF. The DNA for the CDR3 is TGTGCCAGCTCACCATTAGCGGGAGGGCCGACAGATACGCAGTATTTT.

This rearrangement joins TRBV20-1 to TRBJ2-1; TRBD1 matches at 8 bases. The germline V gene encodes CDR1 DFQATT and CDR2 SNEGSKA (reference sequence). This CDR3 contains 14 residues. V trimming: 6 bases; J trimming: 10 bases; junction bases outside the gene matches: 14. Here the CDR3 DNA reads TGCAGTGCATCGACAGGGGAAGTGAAGGGGGAGCAGTTCTTC. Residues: CSASTGEVKGEQFF.

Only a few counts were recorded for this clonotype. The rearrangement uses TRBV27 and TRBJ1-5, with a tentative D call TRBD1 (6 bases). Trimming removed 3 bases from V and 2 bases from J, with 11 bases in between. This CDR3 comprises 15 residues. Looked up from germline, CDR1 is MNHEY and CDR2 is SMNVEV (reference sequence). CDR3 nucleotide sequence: TGTGCCAGCAGTTTTAGGTCAGGGGGCAATCAGCCCCAGCATTTT. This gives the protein CASSFRSGGNQPQHF.

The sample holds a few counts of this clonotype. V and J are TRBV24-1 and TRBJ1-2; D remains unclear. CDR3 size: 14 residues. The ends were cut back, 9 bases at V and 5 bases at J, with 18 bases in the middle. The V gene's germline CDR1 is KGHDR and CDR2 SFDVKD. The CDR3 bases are TGTGCCACCCAGCCCGGCGAACGGGGATATGGCTACACCTTC. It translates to CATQPGERGYGYTF.

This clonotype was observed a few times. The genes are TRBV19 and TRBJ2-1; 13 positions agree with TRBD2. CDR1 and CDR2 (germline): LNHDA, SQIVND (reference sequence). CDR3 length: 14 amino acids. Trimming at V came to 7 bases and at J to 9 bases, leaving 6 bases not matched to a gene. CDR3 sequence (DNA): TGTGCCAGTACTTCCGGGACTAGCGGGATTGAGCAGTTCTTC. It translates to CASTSGTSGIEQFF.

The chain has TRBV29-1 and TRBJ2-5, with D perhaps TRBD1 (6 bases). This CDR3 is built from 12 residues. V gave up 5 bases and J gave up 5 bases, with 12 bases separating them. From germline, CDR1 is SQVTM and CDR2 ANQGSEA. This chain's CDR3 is CSVLEGDETQYF. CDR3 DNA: TGCAGCGTTCTCGAGGGGGACGAGACCCAGTACTTC. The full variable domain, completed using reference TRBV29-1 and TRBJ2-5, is SAVISQKPSRDICQRGTSLTIQCQVDSQVTMMFWYRQQPGQSLTLIATANQGSEATYESGFVIDKFPISRPNLTFSTLTVSNMSPEDSSIYLCSVLEGDETQYFGPGTRLLVL.

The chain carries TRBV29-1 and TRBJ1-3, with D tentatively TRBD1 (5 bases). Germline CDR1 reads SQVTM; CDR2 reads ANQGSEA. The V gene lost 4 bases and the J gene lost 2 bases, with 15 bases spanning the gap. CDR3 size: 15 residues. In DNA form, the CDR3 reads TGCAGCGTTGCGGAAATTGGGGCACCTGGAAACACCATATATTTT. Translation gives CSVAEIGAPGNTIYF.